The 2 T cell receptor beta chains reported below all come from one sample, sequenced in a study of a mutant IDH1 vaccine in newly diagnosed glioma. TCRdb's copy holds only in-frame clones and misses some; the assay was immunoSEQ multiplex PCR. In the table there are 44,000 or so clones, 81% of which are singletons. Time point indicated: week 35, safety follow-up. Every vaccination contained 300 ug of the mutant IDH1 20-mer peptide and was paired with topical imiquimod. For these receptors, no antigen is known. The sequencing here drew on PBMCs, taken from a glioma patient whose treatment included an IDH1 peptide vaccine. These receptors were obtained from a middle-aged woman with glioma. Some clones in this sample may be carry-over from other donors' samples.

The CDR3 loop reads CASSQSRGTEAFF. CDR3 nucleotides: TGTGCCAGTAGCCAGTCTAGGGGCACTGAAGCTTTCTTT. The chain carries TRBV19 and TRBJ1-1, with D maybe TRBD1 (5 bases). The CDR3 spans 13 residues. Between the trimmed V and J ends, which lost 6 bases and 4 bases, there was a span of 12 bases. CDR1 LNHDA and CDR2 SQIVND come from the germline V gene (reference sequence).

J is TRBJ2-7 and V is TRBV27; D call uncertain. Trimming took off 5 bases at V and 1 base at J, with 15 bases between the two ends. This CDR3 contains 15 residues. Germline values: CDR1 MNHEY, CDR2 SMNVEV (reference sequence). The CDR3 region is CASSTPGVGSYEQYF. CDR3 in DNA: TGTGCCAGCAGTACCCCCGGAGTGGGTTCCTACGAGCAGTACTTC.